These T cell receptor beta chains were read from a single sample in a study of T-cell memory formation after mild COVID-19. From the 5' RACE reads, TCRdb called clonotypes with MiXCR, one entry per CDR3 protein. The sample includes approximately 230,000 distinct CDR3 sequences, over 15% seen only once; the top ten take 3.5%. Sequenced: PBMCs or a T cell subset sorted from them (not recorded which). These receptors all stem from a man aged 18 to 30 who had mild COVID-19 (a few samples of this study predate the infection). Cell type and time point are not known. Each CDR3 is given with its conserved first and last residue. The D gene is left open where the match is weak. Clone size is shown for a subset of rows, as once, few, many or a class of expanded clone.

v_gene	d_gene	j_gene	abundance	CDR3nt	CDR3aa
TRBV14	.	TRBJ2-7	.	TGTGCCAGCAGCCCTTATAGTTACAGGGTCTACGAGCAGTACTTC	CASSPYSYRVYEQYF
TRBV12-3/TRBV12-4	TRBD2	TRBJ2-7	few	TGTGCCAGCAGTGGGGGCGGGGGGCGTTACGAGCAGTACTTC	CASSGGGGRYEQYF
TRBV4-3	TRBD2	TRBJ2-1	.	TGCGCCAGCAGCCGCGGGGGGCCGAATGAGCAGTTCTTC	CASSRGGPNEQFF
TRBV30	.	TRBJ2-7	.	TGTGCCTGGAGTGTAACCGGCCACGAGCAGTACTTC	CAWSVTGHEQYF
TRBV28	.	TRBJ1-2	.	TGTGCCAGCAGTTATCCAGGACGTAACTATGGCTACACCTTC	CASSYPGRNYGYTF
TRBV20-1	TRBD2	TRBJ2-5	few	TGCAGTGCTAGCCGGGGGGGACAAGAGACCCAGTACTTC	CSASRGGQETQYF
TRBV5-1	.	TRBJ1-3	.	TGCGCCAGCAGCAAGACATTGGGAGTGAACACCATATATTTT	CASSKTLGVNTIYF
TRBV29-1	TRBD1	TRBJ2-7	.	TGCAGCGTGCGGACAGGGGCCTACGAGCAGTACTTC	CSVRTGAYEQYF
TRBV11-3	TRBD1	TRBJ1-1	.	TGTGCCAGCAGCTTACCAACGACGGACAGGTTTGAAGCTTTCTTT	CASSLPTTDRFEAFF
TRBV19	.	TRBJ1-1	.	TGTGCCAGTAGGTCGACAGCAAGGGTAACTGAAGCTTTCTTT	CASRSTARVTEAFF
TRBV5-1	.	TRBJ2-5	few	TGCGCCAGCCTTGAGGAGGAGACCCAGTACTTC	CASLEEETQYF
TRBV20-1	.	TRBJ2-7	few	TGCAGTGCTAGAGGGCTATTTATTGAGCAGTACTTC	CSARGLFIEQYF
TRBV10-3	.	TRBJ2-1	few	TGTGCCACCAGGACTGGCTCCTACAATGAGCAGTTCTTC	CATRTGSYNEQFF
TRBV12-3/TRBV12-4	.	TRBJ1-2	many	TGTGCCAGCAGTTTCCAGGGGACGCTCTATGGCTACACCTTC	CASSFQGTLYGYTF
TRBV4-1	.	TRBJ2-3	many	TGCGCCAGCAGCCAAGATCCCCCACCAAACGTTGATACGCAGTATTTT	CASSQDPPPNVDTQYF
TRBV5-1	TRBD1	TRBJ2-6	.	TGCGCCAGCAGCTCAAATACAGGGGAATGGTTGTCTGGGGCCAACGTCCTGACTTTC	CASSSNTGEWLSGANVLTF
TRBV12-3/TRBV12-4	.	TRBJ1-2	few	TGTGCCAGCAGTTTTCATACGACACCCGGCGGCTACACCTTC	CASSFHTTPGGYTF
TRBV7-2	.	TRBJ2-3	few	TGTGCCAGCAGTCCGGGGTGGGGGGGCCAAGATACGCAGTATTTT	CASSPGWGGQDTQYF
TRBV7-2	.	TRBJ2-5	.	TGTGCCAGCAGCCAACGGGACGCGGCAAAGCTTCAAGAGACCCAGTACTTC	CASSQRDAAKLQETQYF
TRBV27	.	TRBJ2-3	many	TGTGCCAGCAGTCCCCGATGGGGCGATACGCAGTATTTT	CASSPRWGDTQYF
TRBV5-6	.	TRBJ2-7	.	TGTGCCAGCAGCTCCACCGGGACTGCCTACGAGCAGTACTTC	CASSSTGTAYEQYF
TRBV7-9	.	TRBJ2-1	many	TGTGCCAGCAGCTTAGGATGGCAGGGGAGGGATGAGCAGTTCTTC	CASSLGWQGRDEQFF
TRBV4-3	TRBD2	TRBJ2-3	.	TGCGCCAGCAGCCAAGGCGCGACTAGCGGGCATACGCAGTATTTT	CASSQGATSGHTQYF